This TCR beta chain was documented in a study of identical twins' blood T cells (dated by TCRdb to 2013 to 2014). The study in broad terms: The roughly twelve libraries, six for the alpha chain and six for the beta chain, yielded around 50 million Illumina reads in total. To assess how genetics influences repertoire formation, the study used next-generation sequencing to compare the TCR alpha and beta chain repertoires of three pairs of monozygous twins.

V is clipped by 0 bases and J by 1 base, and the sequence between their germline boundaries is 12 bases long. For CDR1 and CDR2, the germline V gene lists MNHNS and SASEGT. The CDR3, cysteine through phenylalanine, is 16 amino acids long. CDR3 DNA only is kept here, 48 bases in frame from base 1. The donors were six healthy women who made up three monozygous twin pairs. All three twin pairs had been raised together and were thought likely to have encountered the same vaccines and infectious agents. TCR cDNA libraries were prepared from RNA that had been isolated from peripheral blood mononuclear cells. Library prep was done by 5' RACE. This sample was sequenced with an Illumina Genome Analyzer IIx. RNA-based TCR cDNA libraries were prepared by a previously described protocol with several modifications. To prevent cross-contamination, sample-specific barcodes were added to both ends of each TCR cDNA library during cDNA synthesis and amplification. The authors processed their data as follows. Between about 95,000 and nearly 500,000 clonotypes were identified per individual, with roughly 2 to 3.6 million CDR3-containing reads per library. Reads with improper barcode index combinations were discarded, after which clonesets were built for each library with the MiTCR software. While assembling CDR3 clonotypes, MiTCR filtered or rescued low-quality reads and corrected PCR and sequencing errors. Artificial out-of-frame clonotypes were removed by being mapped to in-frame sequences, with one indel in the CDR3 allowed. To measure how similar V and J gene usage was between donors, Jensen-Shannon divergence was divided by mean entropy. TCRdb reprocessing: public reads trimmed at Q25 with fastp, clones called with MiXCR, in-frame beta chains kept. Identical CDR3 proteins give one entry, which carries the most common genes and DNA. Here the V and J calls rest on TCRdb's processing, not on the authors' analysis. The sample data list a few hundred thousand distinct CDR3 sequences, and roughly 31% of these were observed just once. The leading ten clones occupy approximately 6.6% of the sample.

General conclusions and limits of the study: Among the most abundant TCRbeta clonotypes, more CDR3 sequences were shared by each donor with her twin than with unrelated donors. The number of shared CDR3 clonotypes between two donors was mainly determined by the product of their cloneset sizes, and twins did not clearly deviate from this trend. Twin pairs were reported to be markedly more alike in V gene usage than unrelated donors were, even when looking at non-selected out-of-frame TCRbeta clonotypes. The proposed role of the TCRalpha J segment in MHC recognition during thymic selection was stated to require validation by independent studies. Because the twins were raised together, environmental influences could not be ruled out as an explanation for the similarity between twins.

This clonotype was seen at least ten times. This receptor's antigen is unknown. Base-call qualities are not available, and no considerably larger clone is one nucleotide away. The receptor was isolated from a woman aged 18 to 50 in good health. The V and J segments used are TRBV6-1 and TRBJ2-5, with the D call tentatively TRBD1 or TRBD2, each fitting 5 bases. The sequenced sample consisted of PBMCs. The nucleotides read TGTGCCAGCAGTGAAGCGCAGAGGGGAATCCAAGAGACCCAGTACTTC. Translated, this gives CASSEAQRGIQETQYF.